This TCR beta chain was recovered during a study of blood T cell repertoires in COVID-19. Original processing notes: For nucleated cells, counts were estimated from reference gene primer amplification. Only in-frame clones appear in the TCRdb table, and some are missing; sequencing was by immunoSEQ multiplex PCR. D and trimming come from the DNA, and the V and J calls and clone size come from that table. The repertoire holds 200,000 to 300,000 clones, with 80% to 90% as singletons. CDR3 length: 14 residues. Germline lookup yields CDR1 MNHEY and CDR2 SMNVEV (reference sequence). The V and J ends lost 2 bases and 0 bases respectively, with 7 bases between them.

Sequenced input: peripheral blood. This clonotype originated in a woman in her 70s with acute or convalescent COVID-19. The V call is TRBV27, the J call TRBJ1-2; D possibly corresponds to TRBD1 (6 bases). The CDR3 DNA is TGTGCCAGCAGTTTAACAGGGTCTAACTATGGCTACACCTTC. Translated, it gives CASSLTGSNYGYTF.